This TCR beta chain stems from a study of spatial heterogeneity in lung cancer. Study overall: Detection consistently captured more beta-chain sequences than alpha-chain sequences.

The CDR3 is made up of 14 amino acids. V trimming: 6 bases; J trimming: 5 bases; junction bases outside the gene matches: 7. The germline gives CDR1 MDHEN, CDR2 SYDVKM. Overall study findings and caveats: At resection, ubiquitous expanded tumor TCRs appeared in blood more than at follow-up.

This clonotype was detected many times. Its antigen remains unidentified. The presence of a unique molecular identifier marked each TCR cDNA molecule. MiXCR, run by TCRdb on the 5' RACE reads, gives a single entry per CDR3 protein. The table has over 90,000 distinct CDR3 sequences, roughly 10% seen once. Time point reported: sample taken at primary tumor resection. Researchers sequenced whole RNA taken from tumor, nontumor lung or frozen PBMC without sorting. Samples were obtained from about 72 donors, all untreated early-stage non-small cell lung cancer patients. The sequence derives from a male donor with early-stage non-small cell lung cancer. This sequence joins TRBV28 and TRBJ1-5; 7 nucleotides match TRBD1. The sequencing here drew on PBMCs, taken at surgery. CDR3 coding DNA: TGTGCCAGCAGGTCGGGACAGCTAGATCAGCCCCAGCATTTT. This encodes CASRSGQLDQPQHF.